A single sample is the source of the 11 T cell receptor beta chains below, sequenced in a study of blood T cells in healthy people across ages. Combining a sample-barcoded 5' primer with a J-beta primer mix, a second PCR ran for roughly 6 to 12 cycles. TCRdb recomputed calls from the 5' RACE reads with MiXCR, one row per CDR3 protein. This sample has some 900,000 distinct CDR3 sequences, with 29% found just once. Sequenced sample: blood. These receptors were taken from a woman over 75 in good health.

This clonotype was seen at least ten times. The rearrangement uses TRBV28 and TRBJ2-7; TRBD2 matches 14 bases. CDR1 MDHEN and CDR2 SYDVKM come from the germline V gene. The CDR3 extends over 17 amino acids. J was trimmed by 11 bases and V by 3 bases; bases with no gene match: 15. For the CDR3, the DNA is TGTGCCAGCAGTTTGTCTGGACTAGCGGGGGGCCACTCCTCGGAGTACTTC. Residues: CASSLSGLAGGHSSEYF.

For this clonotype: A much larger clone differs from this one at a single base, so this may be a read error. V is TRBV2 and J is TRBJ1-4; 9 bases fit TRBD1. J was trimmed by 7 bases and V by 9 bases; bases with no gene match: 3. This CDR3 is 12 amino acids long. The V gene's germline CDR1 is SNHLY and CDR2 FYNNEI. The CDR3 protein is CASGTGTEKLFF. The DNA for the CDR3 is TGTGCCAGTGGGACAGGGACTGAAAAACTGTTTTTT. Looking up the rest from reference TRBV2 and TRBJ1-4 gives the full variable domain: EPEVTQTPSHQVTQMGQEVILRCVPISNHLYFYWYRQILGQKVEFLVSFYNNEISEKSEIFDDQFSVERPDGSNFTLKIRSTKLEDSAMYFCASGTGTEKLFFGSGTQLSVL.

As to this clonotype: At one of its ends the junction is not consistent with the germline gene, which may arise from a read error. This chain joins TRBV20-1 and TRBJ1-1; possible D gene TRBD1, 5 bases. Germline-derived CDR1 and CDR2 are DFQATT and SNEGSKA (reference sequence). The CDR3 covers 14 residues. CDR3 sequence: CSAPTFQEGTETFF. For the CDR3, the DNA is TGCAGTGCCCCGACCTTCCAGGAGGGGACTGAAACTTTCTTT.

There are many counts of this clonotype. CDR3 in amino acids: CSARVTGSNQPQHF. CDR3 sequence (DNA): TGCAGTGCTAGAGTCACAGGAAGCAATCAGCCCCAGCATTTT. The rearrangement joins TRBV20-1 to TRBJ1-5, with TRBD1 as a possible D gene (5 bases). The CDR3 is made up of 14 amino acids. V lost 1 base and J 1 base, leaving 8 bases between the germline ends. CDR1 DFQATT and CDR2 SNEGSKA come from the germline V gene (reference sequence).

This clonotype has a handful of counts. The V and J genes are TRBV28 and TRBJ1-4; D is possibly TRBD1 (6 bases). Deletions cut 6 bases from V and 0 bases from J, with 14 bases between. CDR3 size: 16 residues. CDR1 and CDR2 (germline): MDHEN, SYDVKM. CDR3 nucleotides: TGTGCCAGCAGCCTACAGGGACCTGCAACTAATGAAAAACTGTTTTTT. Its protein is CASSLQGPATNEKLFF.

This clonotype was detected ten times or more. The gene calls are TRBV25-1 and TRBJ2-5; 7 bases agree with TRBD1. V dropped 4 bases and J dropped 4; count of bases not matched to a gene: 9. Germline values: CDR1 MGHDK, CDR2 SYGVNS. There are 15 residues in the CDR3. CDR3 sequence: CASSGRGGSGETQYF. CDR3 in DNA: TGTGCCAGCAGTGGCCGAGGGGGCTCGGGAGAGACCCAGTACTTC.

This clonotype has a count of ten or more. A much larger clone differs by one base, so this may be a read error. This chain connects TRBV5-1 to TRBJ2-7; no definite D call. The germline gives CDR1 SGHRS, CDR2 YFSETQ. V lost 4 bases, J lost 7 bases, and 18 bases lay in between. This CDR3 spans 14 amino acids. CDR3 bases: TGCGCCAGCAGCAACCGACAACGCGACAATGAGCAGTACTTC. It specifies CASSNRQRDNEQYF.

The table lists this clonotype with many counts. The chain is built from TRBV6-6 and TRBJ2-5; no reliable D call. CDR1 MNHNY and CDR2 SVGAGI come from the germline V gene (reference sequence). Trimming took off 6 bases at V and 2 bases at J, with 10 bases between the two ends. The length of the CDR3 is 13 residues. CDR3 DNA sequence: TGTGCCAGCAGCTATGACCATCAAGAGACCCAGTACTTC. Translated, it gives CASSYDHQETQYF.

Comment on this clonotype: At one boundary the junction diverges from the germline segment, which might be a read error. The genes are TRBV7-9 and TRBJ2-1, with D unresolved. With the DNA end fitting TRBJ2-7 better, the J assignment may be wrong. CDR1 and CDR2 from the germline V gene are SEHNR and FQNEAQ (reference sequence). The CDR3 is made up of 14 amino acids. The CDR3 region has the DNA TGTTCCAGCGCCAGGCCTCCCTCCTACAATGAGCAGTACTTC. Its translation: CSSARPPSYNEQYF.

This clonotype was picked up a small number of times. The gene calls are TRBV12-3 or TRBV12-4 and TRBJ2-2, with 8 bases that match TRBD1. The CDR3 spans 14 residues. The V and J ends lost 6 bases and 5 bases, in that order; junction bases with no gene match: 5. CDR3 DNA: TGTGCCAGCAGACGTCGACAGGGGACCGGGGAGCTGTTTTTT. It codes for CASRRRQGTGELFF.

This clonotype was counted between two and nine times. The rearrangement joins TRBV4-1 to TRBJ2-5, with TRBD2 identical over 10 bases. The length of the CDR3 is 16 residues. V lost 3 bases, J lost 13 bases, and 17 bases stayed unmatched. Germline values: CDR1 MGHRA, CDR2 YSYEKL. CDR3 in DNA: TGCGCCAGCAGCCACCTTAGCGGGGGGCCTGATGGAGTTAGGTACTTC. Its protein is CASSHLSGGPDGVRYF.